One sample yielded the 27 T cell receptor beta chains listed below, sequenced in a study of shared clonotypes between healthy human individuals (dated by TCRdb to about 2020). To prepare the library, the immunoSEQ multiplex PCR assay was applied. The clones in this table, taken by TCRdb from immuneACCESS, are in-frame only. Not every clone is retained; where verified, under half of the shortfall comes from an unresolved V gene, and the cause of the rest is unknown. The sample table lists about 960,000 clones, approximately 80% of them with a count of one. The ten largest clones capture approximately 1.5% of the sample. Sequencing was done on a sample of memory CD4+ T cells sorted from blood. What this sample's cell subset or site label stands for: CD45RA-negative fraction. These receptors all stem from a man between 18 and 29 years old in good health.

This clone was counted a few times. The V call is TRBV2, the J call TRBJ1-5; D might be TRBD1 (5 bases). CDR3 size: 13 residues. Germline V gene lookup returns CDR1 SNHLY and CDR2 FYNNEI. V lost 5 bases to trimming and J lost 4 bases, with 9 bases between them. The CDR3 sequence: CASSPQGNQPQHF. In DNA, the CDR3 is TGTGCCAGCAGTCCCCAGGGAAATCAGCCCCAGCATTTT.

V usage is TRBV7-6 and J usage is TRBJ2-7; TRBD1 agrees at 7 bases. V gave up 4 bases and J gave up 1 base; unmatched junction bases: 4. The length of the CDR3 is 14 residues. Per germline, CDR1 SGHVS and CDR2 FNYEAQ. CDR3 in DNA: TGTGCCAGCAGCTCCAGGACAGGTTCCTACGAGCAGTACTTC. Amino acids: CASSSRTGSYEQYF.

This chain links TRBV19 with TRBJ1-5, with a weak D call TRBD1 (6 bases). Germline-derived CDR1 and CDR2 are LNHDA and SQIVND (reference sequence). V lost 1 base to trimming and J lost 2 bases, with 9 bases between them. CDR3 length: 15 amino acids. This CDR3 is CASSIGGHGNQPQHF. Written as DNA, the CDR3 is TGTGCCAGTAGTATAGGGGGGCACGGCAATCAGCCCCAGCATTTT.

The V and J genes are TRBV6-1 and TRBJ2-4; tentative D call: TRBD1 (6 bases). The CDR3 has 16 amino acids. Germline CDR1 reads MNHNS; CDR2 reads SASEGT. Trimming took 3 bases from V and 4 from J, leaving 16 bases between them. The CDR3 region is CASSDRGVSPKNIQYF. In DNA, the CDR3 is TGTGCCAGCAGTGACAGGGGTGTTTCCCCTAAAAACATTCAGTACTTC.

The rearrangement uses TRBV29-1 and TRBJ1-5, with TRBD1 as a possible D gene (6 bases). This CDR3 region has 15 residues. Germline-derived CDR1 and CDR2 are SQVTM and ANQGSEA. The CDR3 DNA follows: TGCAGACCGAATGGGGTGGGGGGCGCTGGTCAGCCCCAGCATTTT. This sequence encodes CRPNGVGGAGQPQHF.

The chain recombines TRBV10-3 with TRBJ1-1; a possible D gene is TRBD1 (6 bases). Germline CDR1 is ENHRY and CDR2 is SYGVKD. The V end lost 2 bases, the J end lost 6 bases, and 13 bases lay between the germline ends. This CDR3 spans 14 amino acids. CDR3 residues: CAISEVPRGSEAFF. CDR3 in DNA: TGTGCCATCAGTGAGGTCCCGAGGGGGTCTGAAGCTTTCTTT.

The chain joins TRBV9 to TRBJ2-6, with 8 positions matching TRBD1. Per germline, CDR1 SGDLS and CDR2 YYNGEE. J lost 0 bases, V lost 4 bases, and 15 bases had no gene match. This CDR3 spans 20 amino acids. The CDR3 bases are TGTGCCAGCAGCCTAAGTATTCCGGGACAGGATCTCTCTGGGGCCAACGTCCTGACTTTC. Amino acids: CASSLSIPGQDLSGANVLTF. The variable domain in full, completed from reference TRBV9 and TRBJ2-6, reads DSGVTQTPKHLITATGQRVTLRCSPRSGDLSVYWYQQSLDQGLQFLIQYYNGEERAKGNILERFSAQQFPDLHSELNLSSLELGDSALYFCASSLSIPGQDLSGANVLTFGAGSRLTVL.

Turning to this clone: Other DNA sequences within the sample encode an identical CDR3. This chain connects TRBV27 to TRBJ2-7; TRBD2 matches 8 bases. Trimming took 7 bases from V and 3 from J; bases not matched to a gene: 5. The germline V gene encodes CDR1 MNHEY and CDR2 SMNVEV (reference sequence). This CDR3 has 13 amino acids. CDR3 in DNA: TGTGCCAGCACCCGGGCGGGGGGCTACGAGCAGTACTTC. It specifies CASTRAGGYEQYF.

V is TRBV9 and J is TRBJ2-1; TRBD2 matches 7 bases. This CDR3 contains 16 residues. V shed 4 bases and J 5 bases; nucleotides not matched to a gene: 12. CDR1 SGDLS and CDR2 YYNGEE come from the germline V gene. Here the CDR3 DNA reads TGTGCCAGCAGCCCTTCGCTAGCGGAAGGGGACAATGAGCAGTTCTTC. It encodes CASSPSLAEGDNEQFF. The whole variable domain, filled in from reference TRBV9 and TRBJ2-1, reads DSGVTQTPKHLITATGQRVTLRCSPRSGDLSVYWYQQSLDQGLQFLIQYYNGEERAKGNILERFSAQQFPDLHSELNLSSLELGDSALYFCASSPSLAEGDNEQFFGPGTRLTVL.

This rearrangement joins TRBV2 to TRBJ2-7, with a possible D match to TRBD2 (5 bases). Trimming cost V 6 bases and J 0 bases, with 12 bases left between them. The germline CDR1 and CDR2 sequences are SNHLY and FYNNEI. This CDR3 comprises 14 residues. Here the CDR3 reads CASSAVRASYEQYF. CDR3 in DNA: TGTGCCAGCAGCGCAGTGAGGGCCTCCTACGAGCAGTACTTC.

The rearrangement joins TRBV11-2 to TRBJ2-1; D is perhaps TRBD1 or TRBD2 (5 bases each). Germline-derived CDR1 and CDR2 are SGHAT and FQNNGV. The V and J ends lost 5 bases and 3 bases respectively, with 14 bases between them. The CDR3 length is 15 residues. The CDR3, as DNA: TGTGCCAGCAGCCAGATTCGGGGACGCTACAATGAGCAGTTCTTC. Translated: CASSQIRGRYNEQFF.

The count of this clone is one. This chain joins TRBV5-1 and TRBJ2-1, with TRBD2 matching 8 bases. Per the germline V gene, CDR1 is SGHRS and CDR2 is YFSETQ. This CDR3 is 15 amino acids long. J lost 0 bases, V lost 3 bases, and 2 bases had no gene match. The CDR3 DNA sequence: TGCGCCAGCAGCTCGCGGGGGGACTCCTACAATGAGCAGTTCTTC. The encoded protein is CASSSRGDSYNEQFF.

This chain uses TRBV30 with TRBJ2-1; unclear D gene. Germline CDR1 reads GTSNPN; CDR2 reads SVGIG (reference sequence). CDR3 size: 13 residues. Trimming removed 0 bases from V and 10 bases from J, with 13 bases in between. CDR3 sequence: CAWSVPHYGEQFF. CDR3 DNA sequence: TGTGCCTGGAGTGTACCACATTACGGCGAGCAGTTCTTC. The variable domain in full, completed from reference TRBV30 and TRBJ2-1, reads SQTIHQWPATLVQPVGSPLSLECTVEGTSNPNLYWYRQAAGRGLQLLFYSVGIGQISSEVPQNLSASRPQDRQFILSSKKLLLSDSGFYLCAWSVPHYGEQFFGPGTRLTVL.

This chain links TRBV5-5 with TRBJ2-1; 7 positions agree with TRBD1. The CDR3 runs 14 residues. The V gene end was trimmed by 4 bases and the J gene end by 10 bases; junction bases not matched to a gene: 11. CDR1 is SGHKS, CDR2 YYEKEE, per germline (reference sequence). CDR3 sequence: CASSRTQLQGEQFF. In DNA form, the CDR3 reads TGTGCCAGCAGCCGCACCCAATTACAGGGGGAGCAGTTCTTC.

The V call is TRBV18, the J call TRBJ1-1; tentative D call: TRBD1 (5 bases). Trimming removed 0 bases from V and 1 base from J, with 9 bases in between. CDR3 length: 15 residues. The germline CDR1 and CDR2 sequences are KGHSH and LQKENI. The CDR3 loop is CASSPPGGENTEAFF. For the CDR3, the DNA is TGTGCCAGCTCACCACCTGGGGGGGAGAACACTGAAGCTTTCTTT.

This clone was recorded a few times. The chain's CDR3 is CASRTSGRNTGELFF. CDR3 in DNA: TGTGCCAGCAGAACAAGCGGGAGGAACACCGGGGAGCTGTTTTTT. The rearrangement joins TRBV6-5 to TRBJ2-2, with 8 bases identical to TRBD2. V was clipped by 6 bases and J by 1 base; unmatched bases: 4. The CDR3 is 15 residues long. Germline loops: CDR1 MNHEY, CDR2 SVGAGI.

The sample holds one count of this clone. The CDR3 DNA follows: TGTGCCAGCAGTGTGTCCGGGGGCGCAGGGACCCAGTACTTC. Amino acids: CASSVSGGAGTQYF. V and J are TRBV25-1 and TRBJ2-5; D is perhaps TRBD1 or TRBD2 (6 bases each). Germline V gene lookup returns CDR1 MGHDK and CDR2 SYGVNS. The CDR3 is 14 residues long. Trimming took off 4 bases at V and 7 bases at J, with 16 bases between the two ends. Based on the CDR3 plus reference TRBV25-1 and TRBJ2-5, the full variable domain is EADIYQTPRYLVIGTGKKITLECSQTMGHDKMYWYQQDPGMELHLIHYSYGVNSTEKGDLSSESTVSRIRTEHFPLTLESARPSHTSQYLCASSVSGGAGTQYFGPGTRLLVL.

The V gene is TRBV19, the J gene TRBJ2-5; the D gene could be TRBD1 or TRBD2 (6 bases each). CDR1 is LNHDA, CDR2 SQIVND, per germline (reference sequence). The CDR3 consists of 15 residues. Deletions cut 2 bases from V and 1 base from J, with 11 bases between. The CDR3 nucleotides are TGTGCCAGTAGTATACAGGGGACTTTCCAAGAGACCCAGTACTTC. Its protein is CASSIQGTFQETQYF.

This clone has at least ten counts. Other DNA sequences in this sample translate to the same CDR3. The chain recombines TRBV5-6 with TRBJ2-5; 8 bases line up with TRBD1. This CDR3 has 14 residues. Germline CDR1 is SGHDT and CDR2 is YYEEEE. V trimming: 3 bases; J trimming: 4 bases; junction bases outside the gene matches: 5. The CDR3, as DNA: TGTGCCAGCAGCTCTTCCGGGACAGGAGAGACCCAGTACTTC. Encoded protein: CASSSSGTGETQYF. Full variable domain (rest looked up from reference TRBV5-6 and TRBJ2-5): DAGVTQSPTHLIKTRGQQVTLRCSPKSGHDTVSWYQQALGQGPQFIFQYYEEEERQRGNFPDRFSGHQFPNYSSELNVNALLLGDSALYLCASSSSGTGETQYFGPGTRLLVL.

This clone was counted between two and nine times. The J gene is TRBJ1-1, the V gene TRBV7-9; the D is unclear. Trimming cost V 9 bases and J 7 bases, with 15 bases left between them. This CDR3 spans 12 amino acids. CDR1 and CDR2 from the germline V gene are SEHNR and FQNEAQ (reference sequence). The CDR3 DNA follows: TGTGCCAGTTCGCCCCTAGACGTTGAAGCTTTCTTT. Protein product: CASSPLDVEAFF.

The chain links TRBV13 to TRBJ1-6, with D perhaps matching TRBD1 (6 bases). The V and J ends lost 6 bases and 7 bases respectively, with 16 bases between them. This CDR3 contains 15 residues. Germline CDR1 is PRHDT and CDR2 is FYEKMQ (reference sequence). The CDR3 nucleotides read TGTGCCAGCAGAGTTAGAGGGGGTCACAATTCACCCCTCCACTTT. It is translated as CASRVRGGHNSPLHF. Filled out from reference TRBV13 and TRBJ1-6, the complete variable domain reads AAGVIQSPRHLIKEKRETATLKCYPIPRHDTVYWYQQGPGQDPQFLISFYEKMQSDKGSIPDRFSAQQFSDYHSELNMSSLELGDSALYFCASRVRGGHNSPLHFGNGTRLTVT.

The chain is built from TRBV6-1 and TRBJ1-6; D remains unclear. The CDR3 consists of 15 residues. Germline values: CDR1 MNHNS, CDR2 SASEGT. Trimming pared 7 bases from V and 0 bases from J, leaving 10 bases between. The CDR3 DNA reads TGTGCCAGCACCCCATCGAGCTCCTATAATTCACCCCTCCACTTT. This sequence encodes CASTPSSSYNSPLHF.

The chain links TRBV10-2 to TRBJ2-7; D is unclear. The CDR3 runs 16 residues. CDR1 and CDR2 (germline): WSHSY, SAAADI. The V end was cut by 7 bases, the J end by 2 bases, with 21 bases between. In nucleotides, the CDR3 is TGCGCCAGCACGGGTGGACCGCCACTTACAACCTACGAGCAGTACTTC. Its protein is CASTGGPPLTTYEQYF.

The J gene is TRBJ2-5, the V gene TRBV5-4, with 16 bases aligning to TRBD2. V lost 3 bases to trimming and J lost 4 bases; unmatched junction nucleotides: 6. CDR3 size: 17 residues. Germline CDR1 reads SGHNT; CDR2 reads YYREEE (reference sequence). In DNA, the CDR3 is TGTGCCAGCAGCTCCGGGACTAGCGGGAGGGGACGAGAGACCCAGTACTTC. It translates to CASSSGTSGRGRETQYF.

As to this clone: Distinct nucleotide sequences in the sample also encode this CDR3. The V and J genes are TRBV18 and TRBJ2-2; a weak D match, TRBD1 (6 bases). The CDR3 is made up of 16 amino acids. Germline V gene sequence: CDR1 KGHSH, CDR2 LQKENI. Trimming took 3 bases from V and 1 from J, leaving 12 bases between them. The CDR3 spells CASSPRTAVNTGELFF. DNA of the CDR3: TGTGCCAGCTCACCCCGGACAGCCGTGAACACCGGGGAGCTGTTTTTT.

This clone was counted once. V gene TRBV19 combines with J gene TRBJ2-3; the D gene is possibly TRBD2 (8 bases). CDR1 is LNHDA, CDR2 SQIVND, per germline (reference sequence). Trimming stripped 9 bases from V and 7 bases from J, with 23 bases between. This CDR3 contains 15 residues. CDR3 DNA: TGTGCCAGCGGTTCCCCACAGGGGACTAGGAATACGCAGTATTTT. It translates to CASGSPQGTRNTQYF.

The DNA for the CDR3 is TGTGCCAGCAGTTCCCGACAGGGGAGAACCTACGAGCAGTACTTC. Protein sequence: CASSSRQGRTYEQYF. The rearrangement joins TRBV27 to TRBJ2-7, with 8 bases aligning to TRBD1. V lost 4 bases and J lost 2; bases outside the gene matches: 7. The CDR3 spans 15 residues. Germline-derived CDR1 and CDR2 are MNHEY and SMNVEV (reference sequence).